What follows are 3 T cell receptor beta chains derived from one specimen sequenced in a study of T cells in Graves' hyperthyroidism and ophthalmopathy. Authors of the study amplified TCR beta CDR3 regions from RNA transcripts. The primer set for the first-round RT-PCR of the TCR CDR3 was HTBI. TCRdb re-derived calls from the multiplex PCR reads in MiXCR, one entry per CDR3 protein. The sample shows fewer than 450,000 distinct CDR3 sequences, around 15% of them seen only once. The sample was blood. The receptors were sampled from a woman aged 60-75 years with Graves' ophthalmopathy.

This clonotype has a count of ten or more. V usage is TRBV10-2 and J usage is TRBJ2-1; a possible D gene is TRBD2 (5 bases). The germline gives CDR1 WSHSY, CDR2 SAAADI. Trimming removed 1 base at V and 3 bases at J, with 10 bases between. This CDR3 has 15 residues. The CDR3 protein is CASSEWAGLYNEQFF. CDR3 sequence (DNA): TGCGCCAGCAGTGAGTGGGCGGGCCTCTACAATGAGCAGTTCTTC.

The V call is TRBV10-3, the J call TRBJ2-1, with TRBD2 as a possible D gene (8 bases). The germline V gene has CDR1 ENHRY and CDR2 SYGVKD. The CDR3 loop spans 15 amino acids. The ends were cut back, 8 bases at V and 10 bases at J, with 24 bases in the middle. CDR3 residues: CAIGKRREARGEQFF. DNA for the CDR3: TGTGCCATCGGCAAGAGGCGGGAGGCCAGGGGGGAGCAGTTCTTC.

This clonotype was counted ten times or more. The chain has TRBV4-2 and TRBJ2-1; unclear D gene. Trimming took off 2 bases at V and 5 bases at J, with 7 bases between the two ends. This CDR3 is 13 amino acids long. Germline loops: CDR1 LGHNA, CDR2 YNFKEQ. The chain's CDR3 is CASSQSHDNEQFF. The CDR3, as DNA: TGTGCCAGCAGCCAATCACATGACAATGAGCAGTTCTTC.